This entry lists 31 T cell receptor beta chains sequenced from one sample in a study of blood T cell repertoires in COVID-19. Data came from immunoSEQ multiplex PCR; TCRdb stores just in-frame clones and leaves some out. Of 100,000 to 150,000 clones listed, 75% to 85% are singletons. The source material was peripheral blood. These TCRs come from a man in his forties with active or convalescent COVID-19.

This clone has ten or more counts. The rearrangement uses TRBV11-2 and TRBJ2-7; the D gene is possibly TRBD2 (5 bases). Looked up from germline, CDR1 is SGHAT and CDR2 is FQNNGV. The CDR3 has 14 amino acids. The ends were cut back, 5 bases at V and 2 bases at J, with 13 bases in the middle. The CDR3 region has the DNA TGTGCCAGCAGCCTAGGCGGGTATCCCTACGAGCAGTACTTC. Its translation: CASSLGGYPYEQYF. The complete variable domain, with remaining parts taken from reference TRBV11-2 and TRBJ2-7, reads EAGVAQSPRYKIIEKRQSVAFWCNPISGHATLYWYQQILGQGPKLLIQFQNNGVVDDSQLPKDRFSAERLKGVDSTLKIQPAKLEDSAVYLCASSLGGYPYEQYFGPGTRLTVT.

This clone was observed once. The genes are TRBV11-2 and TRBJ2-6; no clear D gene. From germline, CDR1 is SGHAT and CDR2 FQNNGV. V lost 4 bases, J lost 4 bases, and 17 bases lay in between. CDR3 length equals 17 residues. DNA of the CDR3: TGTGCCAGCAGCTCCCTTAGGTGGGCTGGCGGGGCCAACGTCCTGACTTTC. It yields the protein CASSSLRWAGGANVLTF. Supplemented by reference TRBV11-2 and TRBJ2-6, the full variable domain reads EAGVAQSPRYKIIEKRQSVAFWCNPISGHATLYWYQQILGQGPKLLIQFQNNGVVDDSQLPKDRFSAERLKGVDSTLKIQPAKLEDSAVYLCASSSLRWAGGANVLTFGAGSRLTVL.

This chain uses TRBV9 with TRBJ1-5; D remains unclear. The ends were cut back, 3 bases at V and 5 bases at J, with 9 bases in the middle. CDR3 length: 13 residues. CDR1 SGDLS and CDR2 YYNGEE come from the germline V gene. The CDR3 sequence is CASSAEVDQPQHF. In DNA form, the CDR3 reads TGTGCCAGCAGCGCGGAGGTCGATCAGCCCCAGCATTTT.

This chain links TRBV5-1 with TRBJ1-2, with TRBD1 matching 9 bases. The junction had 8 bases not matched to a gene; V was cut back by 5 bases and J by 3 bases. The CDR3 has 15 residues. Germline CDR1 and CDR2: SGHRS and YFSETQ. CDR3 sequence: CASRQGATVDYGYTF. CDR3 bases: TGCGCCAGCAGACAGGGGGCCACCGTGGACTATGGCTACACCTTC.

This clone was detected once. The rearrangement joins TRBV6-5 to TRBJ1-2, with 7 bases lining up with TRBD1. Germline CDR1 and CDR2: MNHEY and SVGAGI. This CDR3 comprises 13 residues. Trimming cost V 8 bases and J 8 bases; bases outside gene matches: 11. The CDR3 DNA reads as TGTGCCAGCCACGGGGACAGCAGGGCCGGCTACACCTTC. It codes for CASHGDSRAGYTF.

The chain has TRBV24-1 and TRBJ1-2; possibly TRBD1 for D (5 bases). The germline V and J ends were trimmed by 3 bases and 4 bases, with 17 bases remaining between them. The CDR3 contains 16 residues. Germline V gives CDR1 KGHDR, CDR2 SFDVKD. CDR3 sequence: CATSDPGLTGLYGYTF. In nucleotides, the CDR3 is TGTGCCACCAGTGATCCGGGACTGACGGGCCTCTATGGCTACACCTTC.

The chain is built from TRBV2 and TRBJ1-1, with TRBD1 as a possible D gene (6 bases). The CDR3 length is 14 residues. The germline V gene has CDR1 SNHLY and CDR2 FYNNEI. Trimming stripped 11 bases from V and 1 base from J, with 17 bases between. CDR3 region: CAGSRRQENTEAFF. Here the CDR3 DNA reads TGTGCCGGAAGCCGCCGACAGGAGAACACTGAAGCTTTCTTT.

The V and J genes are TRBV10-2 and TRBJ1-5, with 7 bases fitting TRBD1. The CDR3 has 16 amino acids. V lost 5 bases to trimming and J lost 0 bases; unmatched junction nucleotides: 7. Germline V gene data show CDR1 as WSHSY and CDR2 as SAAADI. This CDR3 is CASSPWDRGSNQPQHF. Here the CDR3 DNA reads TGCGCCAGCAGTCCCTGGGACAGAGGTAGCAATCAGCCCCAGCATTTT.

The V and J genes are TRBV7-9 and TRBJ2-7; 7 bases match TRBD2. This CDR3 spans 15 amino acids. Germline trimming cut 5 bases from V and 6 bases from J; bases unmatched to any gene: 13. Germline CDR1 reads SEHNR; CDR2 reads FQNEAQ (reference sequence). The CDR3 DNA follows: TGTGCCAGCAGCGGTGTTTCCGGCGGGAGTGGCGAGCAGTACTTC. It is translated as CASSGVSGGSGEQYF. Full variable domain (rest looked up from reference TRBV7-9 and TRBJ2-7): DTGVSQNPRHKITKRGQNVTFRCDPISEHNRLYWYRQTLGQGPEFLTYFQNEAQLEKSRLLSDRFSAERPKGSFSTLEIQRTEQGDSAMYLCASSGVSGGSGEQYFGPGTRLTVT.

The chain couples TRBV5-1 to TRBJ2-2; D may be TRBD1 (6 bases). The CDR3 is 15 residues long. V was pared by 4 bases and J by 0 bases, with 10 bases between. Germline V gene data show CDR1 as SGHRS and CDR2 as YFSETQ. The CDR3 DNA sequence: TGCGCCAGCAGCGCACGGACAGCGAACACCGGGGAGCTGTTTTTT. This translates into CASSARTANTGELFF.

J is TRBJ1-1 and V is TRBV6-2 or TRBV6-3, with 7 nucleotides matching TRBD1. V lost 2 bases and J lost 3; bases outside the gene matches: 12. Germline V lookup: CDR1 MNHEY, CDR2 SVGEGT. This CDR3 has 17 amino acids. For the CDR3, the DNA is TGTGCCAGCAGTTACCTGACAGGGAAAGGGACGGACACTGAAGCTTTCTTT. Its translation is CASSYLTGKGTDTEAFF.

There are a few counts of this clone. The chain has TRBV5-4 and TRBJ1-3; D gene unclear. V gave up 1 base and J gave up 0 bases, with 11 bases separating them. This CDR3 has 16 residues. Germline CDR1 SGHNT, CDR2 YYREEE (reference sequence). CDR3 DNA: TGTGCCAGCAGCTTGCCGACGGAGCTCTCTGGAAACACCATATATTTT. Translating it yields CASSLPTELSGNTIYF.

The chain joins TRBV25-1 to TRBJ1-6; 8 positions match TRBD1. V dropped 7 bases and J dropped 8; count of bases not matched to a gene: 7. CDR3 length: 14 residues. CDR1 and CDR2 from the germline V gene are MGHDK and SYGVNS. The CDR3 sequence: CASNSQGADSPLHF. As DNA, the CDR3 is TGTGCCAGCAACTCTCAGGGGGCGGATTCACCCCTCCACTTT. The whole variable domain, remainder taken from reference TRBV25-1 and TRBJ1-6, is EADIYQTPRYLVIGTGKKITLECSQTMGHDKMYWYQQDPGMELHLIHYSYGVNSTEKGDLSSESTVSRIRTEHFPLTLESARPSHTSQYLCASNSQGADSPLHFGNGTRLTVT.

This clone came up once. The rearrangement uses TRBV2 and TRBJ2-5, with 12 bases matching TRBD2. Germline CDR1 SNHLY, CDR2 FYNNEI. This CDR3 has 16 residues. The trim removed 5 bases at V and 4 bases at J, leaving 8 bases unmatched. CDR3 nucleotide sequence: TGTGCCAGCAGTCCTCTAGCGGGAGGGCCGGGAGAGACCCAGTACTTC. This encodes CASSPLAGGPGETQYF.

The chain combines TRBV28 with TRBJ1-3; D not resolved. The CDR3 has 14 amino acids. V gave up 5 bases and J gave up 0 bases, with 8 bases separating them. The germline CDR1 and CDR2 sequences are MDHEN and SYDVKM. The chain's CDR3 is CASSERFSGNTIYF. The DNA for the CDR3 is TGTGCCAGCAGTGAGCGTTTCTCTGGAAACACCATATATTTT.

This clone was seen a few times. Additional DNA sequences in this sample encode the identical CDR3. The chain recombines TRBV3-1 (or the pseudogene TRBV3-2) with TRBJ1-1, with 8 bases fitting TRBD1. CDR3 length: 14 amino acids. The ends lost 4 bases at V and 1 base at J; junction bases unmatched: 2. Per the germline V gene, CDR1 is LGHDT and CDR2 is YNNKEL (reference sequence). The CDR3 here is CASSLGQGNTEAFF. The CDR3 region has the DNA TGTGCCAGCAGCCTCGGACAGGGGAACACTGAAGCTTTCTTT.

This chain links TRBV4-3 with TRBJ2-3; 10 bases match TRBD2. Looked up from germline, CDR1 is LGHNA and CDR2 is YSLEER. V shed 0 bases, J shed 2 bases, and the junction held 2 bases outside the gene matches. The CDR3 runs to 16 residues. CDR3 in DNA: TGCGCCAGCAGCCAAGATAGCGGGGGGCCCACAGATACGCAGTATTTT. Translation: CASSQDSGGPTDTQYF.

As concerns this clone: One end of the junction does not line up with germline, which may come from a read error. The rearrangement links TRBV7-2 to TRBJ1-2; no definite D call. The CDR3 runs 13 residues. Germline V CDR1 and CDR2: SGHTA, FQGNSA. CDR3 sequence: CASSLQAFDPSYF. DNA for the CDR3: TGTGCCAGCAGCTTACAGGCCTTTGACCCCTCCTACTTC.

The chain couples TRBV29-1 to TRBJ1-1; 9 bases agree with TRBD1. V was pared by 0 bases and J by 10 bases, with 6 bases of the junction left unmatched. Germline lookup yields CDR1 SQVTM and CDR2 ANQGSEA. The CDR3 contains 13 residues. CDR3 in amino acids: CSVEDGQGKGAFF. The CDR3 bases are TGCAGCGTTGAAGACGGACAGGGGAAGGGAGCTTTCTTT.

The V gene is TRBV4-2, the J gene TRBJ1-4; D unresolved. The CDR3 sequence is 15 residues long. V gave up 0 bases and J gave up 5 bases, with 10 bases separating them. Germline-derived CDR1 and CDR2 are LGHNA and YNFKEQ. The CDR3, as DNA: TGTGCCAGCAGCCAAGAGTACCAGGTGAATGAAAAACTGTTTTTT. Translated, it gives CASSQEYQVNEKLFF.

This clone came up a few times. The V gene is TRBV19, the J gene TRBJ2-7; 7 nucleotides align to TRBD1. After removal of 5 bases from V and 7 bases from J, the junction contained 8 bases not matched to a gene. Germline V gene lookup returns CDR1 LNHDA and CDR2 SQIVND (reference sequence). This CDR3 spans 13 amino acids. The CDR3 spells CASSLGTVGEQYF. CDR3 DNA sequence: TGTGCCAGTAGTCTCGGGACAGTCGGAGAGCAGTACTTC. Full variable domain (missing parts from reference TRBV19 and TRBJ2-7): DGGITQSPKYLFRKEGQNVTLSCEQNLNHDAMYWYRQDPGQGLRLIYYSQIVNDFQKGDIAEGYSVSREKKESFPLTVTSAQKNPTAFYLCASSLGTVGEQYFGPGTRLTVT.

The chain couples TRBV19 to TRBJ2-5, with D perhaps matching TRBD1 (5 bases). The CDR3 length is 12 residues. V dropped 8 bases and J dropped 2 bases, with 9 bases sitting between them. Germline V gives CDR1 LNHDA, CDR2 SQIVND (reference sequence). The CDR3 DNA is TGTGCCAGTCGCAGGGATCAAGAGACCCAGTACTTC. It codes for CASRRDQETQYF.

The chain links TRBV5-1 to TRBJ1-1; D is possibly TRBD1 (5 bases). CDR1 and CDR2 (germline): SGHRS, YFSETQ. The V gene lost 4 bases and the J gene lost 6 bases, with 16 bases spanning the gap. The CDR3 consists of 14 residues. The CDR3 nucleotides are TGCGCCAGCAGCCGATGGACGCAGGGCCCTGAAGCTTTCTTT. This codes for CASSRWTQGPEAFF.

The count of this clone is one. The J gene is TRBJ1-6, the V gene TRBV5-3, with D uncertain. TRBV5-3 is placed among ORFs of uncertain function. There are 16 residues in the CDR3. Trimming took 0 bases from V and 0 from J, leaving 7 bases between them. The CDR3 region is CARSLARDSYNSPLHF. The CDR3 region has the DNA TGTGCCAGAAGCTTGGCGAGGGACTCCTATAATTCACCCCTCCACTTT.

The rearrangement links TRBV28 to TRBJ2-2, with no clear D. CDR3 length equals 12 residues. V was shortened by 7 bases and J by 7 bases, with 10 bases between the two germline ends. Per the germline V gene, CDR1 is MDHEN and CDR2 is SYDVKM. The CDR3 loop reads CASTPSYGELFF. The CDR3 DNA reads TGTGCCAGCACCCCCTCCTACGGGGAGCTGTTTTTT.

The chain combines TRBV7-3 with TRBJ1-1, with no clear D. This CDR3 is 13 amino acids long. Germline values: CDR1 SGHTA, CDR2 FQGTGA. V was clipped by 3 bases and J by 1 base, with 6 bases between them. CDR3 region: CASSFRQNTEAFF. The CDR3 region has the DNA TGTGCCAGCAGCTTTAGACAGAACACTGAAGCTTTCTTT.

This sequence joins TRBV10-1 and TRBJ2-7; 7 nucleotides match TRBD1. Germline V gene data show CDR1 as WNHNN and CDR2 as SYGVQD (reference sequence). CDR3 length equals 15 residues. V lost 7 bases to trimming and J lost 2 bases; unmatched junction nucleotides: 11. CDR3 residues: CASTYYRGPPYEQYF. As DNA, the CDR3 is TGCGCCAGCACATATTACAGGGGCCCCCCCTACGAGCAGTACTTC.

This clone was observed a few times. The gene calls are TRBV15 and TRBJ2-1; D possibly corresponds to TRBD2 (6 bases). Germline V gene lookup returns CDR1 LNHNV and CDR2 YYDKDF (reference sequence). The V gene lost 1 base and the J gene lost 9 bases, with 16 bases spanning the gap. The CDR3 is 15 residues long. The CDR3 loop is CATSRGLSGLREQFF. In nucleotides, the CDR3 is TGTGCCACCAGCAGAGGCCTGTCGGGACTTCGTGAGCAGTTCTTC.

This clone has more than one count but fewer than ten. The gene calls are TRBV19 and TRBJ1-3, with 9 bases aligning to TRBD1. V shed 11 bases, J shed 2 bases, and the junction held 10 bases outside the gene matches. In germline, CDR1 is LNHDA, CDR2 SQIVND (reference sequence). CDR3 size: 15 residues. CDR3 sequence: CAARRDREAGNTIYF. The CDR3 DNA reads as TGTGCCGCACGCCGGGACAGGGAAGCTGGAAACACCATATATTTT.

This clone was seen more than once but under ten times. This chain links TRBV7-9 with TRBJ2-3; maybe TRBD1 (5 bases). V was clipped by 4 bases and J by 6 bases, with 8 bases between them. The germline V gene encodes CDR1 SEHNR and CDR2 FQNEAQ (reference sequence). The CDR3 has 12 amino acids. Written as DNA, the CDR3 is TGTGCCAGCAGCTGGTGGGGCGATACGCAGTATTTT. Protein: CASSWWGDTQYF.

The chain couples TRBV6-5 to TRBJ1-2; D is unresolved. CDR1 and CDR2 (germline): MNHEY, SVGAGI. The CDR3 runs 12 residues. The V gene lost 4 bases and the J gene lost 1 base, with 4 bases spanning the gap. The DNA of the CDR3 is TGTGCCAGCAGTTCGAGTAACTATGGCTACACCTTC. Its translation is CASSSSNYGYTF.